Below are 24 T cell receptor beta chains sequenced from a single sample in a study of cytomegalovirus exposure and HLA in healthy donors. The PCR employed 60 Vbeta primers together with 13 Jbeta primers. Sequencing used immunoSEQ multiplex PCR; TCRdb keeps in-frame clones, though not all of them. Of about 200,000 clones listed, approximately 83% were seen once; the top ten hold 0.71%. Sequenced material: PBMCs. All receptors come from a boy aged 2 to 10 in good health and CMV-seronegative.

The chain employs TRBV6-5 and TRBJ2-3; maybe TRBD2 (6 bases). The CDR3 loop spans 14 amino acids. Trimming took 8 bases from V and 4 from J, leaving 16 bases between them. Germline V gives CDR1 MNHEY, CDR2 SVGAGI. CDR3 nucleotides: TGTGCCAGCGCCCTAGTGGAGGGCGCAGATACGCAGTATTTT. This translates into CASALVEGADTQYF.

This chain joins TRBV29-1 and TRBJ1-1, with 8 bases matching TRBD1. The length of the CDR3 is 16 residues. The V and J ends lost 1 base and 0 bases, in that order; junction bases with no gene match: 7. Germline CDR1 is SQVTM and CDR2 is ANQGSEA. CDR3 region: CSVEGGQEDLNTEAFF. CDR3 nucleotides: TGCAGCGTTGAAGGGGGACAGGAAGACCTGAACACTGAAGCTTTCTTT.

The chain recombines TRBV7-9 with TRBJ1-5; 7 nucleotides line up with TRBD1. With 4 bases clipped from V and 1 base from J, the junction kept 4 bases outside the gene matches. The CDR3 spans 15 residues. The V gene's germline CDR1 is SEHNR and CDR2 FQNEAQ (reference sequence). This CDR3 reads CASSSHRGSNQPQHF. The CDR3 DNA sequence: TGTGCCAGCAGCTCCCACAGGGGAAGCAATCAGCCCCAGCATTTT. The full variable domain, completed using reference TRBV7-9 and TRBJ1-5, is DTGVSQNPRHKITKRGQNVTFRCDPISEHNRLYWYRQTLGQGPEFLTYFQNEAQLEKSRLLSDRFSAERPKGSFSTLEIQRTEQGDSAMYLCASSSHRGSNQPQHFGDGTRLSIL.

The rearrangement joins TRBV6-9 to TRBJ2-1; D possibly corresponds to TRBD1 (6 bases). The CDR3 length is 17 residues. Germline CDR1 reads MNHGY; CDR2 reads SVAAGI. Trimming took 4 bases from V and 12 from J, leaving 28 bases between them. CDR3 nucleotide sequence: TGTGCCAGCAGTTTTATTTTCCTCAAAGACAGGTGCTGTGGGCAGTTCTTC. Translating it yields CASSFIFLKDRCCGQFF.

This CDR3 reads CASTLKGGGNTIYF. The CDR3 DNA reads as TGTGCCAGCACTCTGAAAGGGGGTGGAAACACCATATATTTT. The chain joins TRBV5-4 to TRBJ1-3, with D possibly TRBD1 on 6 matching bases. Germline V gene data show CDR1 as SGHNT and CDR2 as YYREEE (reference sequence). V was shortened by 6 bases and J by 3 bases, with 13 bases between the two germline ends. The CDR3 covers 14 residues.

V gene TRBV29-1 combines with J gene TRBJ2-3; D perhaps matches TRBD1 (5 bases). V lost 1 base to trimming and J lost 6 bases, with 8 bases between them. This CDR3 has 12 amino acids. The germline V gene encodes CDR1 SQVTM and CDR2 ANQGSEA. The CDR3 DNA sequence: TGCAGCGTTGAAGGGACATGGGATACGCAGTATTTT. The encoded protein is CSVEGTWDTQYF.

A single count supports this clone. This chain links TRBV6-5 with TRBJ2-1; D gene ambiguous. Trimming cost V 2 bases and J 3 bases, with 8 bases left between them. The CDR3 has 14 residues. Germline V CDR1 and CDR2: MNHEY, SVGAGI. The CDR3 loop is CASSYATIYNEQFF. In DNA form, the CDR3 reads TGTGCCAGCAGTTACGCCACTATCTACAATGAGCAGTTCTTC.

This clone was observed a single time. The gene calls are TRBV11-2 and TRBJ1-5; perhaps TRBD1 as D (6 bases). The CDR3 length is 16 residues. Per germline, CDR1 SGHAT and CDR2 FQNNGV. The V end lost 3 bases, the J end lost 1 base, and 13 bases lay between the germline ends. The CDR3 DNA follows: TGTGCCAGCAGCTTTGGGGGGGCAGGGAGCAATCAGCCCCAGCATTTT. Protein product: CASSFGGAGSNQPQHF.

This rearrangement joins TRBV19 to TRBJ1-2; 8 nucleotides align to TRBD1. The V gene end was trimmed by 9 bases and the J gene end by 3 bases; junction bases not matched to a gene: 6. Germline assignment: CDR1 LNHDA and CDR2 SQIVND (reference sequence). CDR3 length equals 13 residues. In DNA form, the CDR3 reads TGTGCCAGCACCGGACAGGGAGACTATGGCTACACCTTC. It translates to CASTGQGDYGYTF.

This rearrangement joins TRBV5-1 to TRBJ2-1, with TRBD2 matching over 8 bases. The CDR3 sequence is 16 residues long. Germline loops: CDR1 SGHRS, CDR2 YFSETQ. After removal of 4 bases from V and 5 bases from J, the junction contained 11 bases not matched to a gene. Written as DNA, the CDR3 is TGCGCCAGCAGCGGGGCGCCCAGCGGGAGCCACAATGAGCAGTTCTTC. It codes for CASSGAPSGSHNEQFF.

The rearrangement uses TRBV7-9 and TRBJ2-3; D is undetermined. This CDR3 region has 14 residues. Germline assignment: CDR1 SEHNR and CDR2 FQNEAQ (reference sequence). The germline V and J ends were trimmed by 4 bases and 2 bases, with 10 bases remaining between them. For the CDR3, the DNA is TGTGCCAGCAGCTCCACATTAAACACAGATACGCAGTATTTT. Protein sequence: CASSSTLNTDTQYF. The complete variable domain, with remaining parts taken from reference TRBV7-9 and TRBJ2-3, reads DTGVSQNPRHKITKRGQNVTFRCDPISEHNRLYWYRQTLGQGPEFLTYFQNEAQLEKSRLLSDRFSAERPKGSFSTLEIQRTEQGDSAMYLCASSSTLNTDTQYFGPGTRLTVL.

Concerning this clone itself: Within the sample, other DNA sequences also encode this same CDR3. The chain links TRBV5-1 to TRBJ2-1; a weak D match, TRBD1 (6 bases). Trimming left V 3 bases short and J 2 bases short, with 9 bases between. CDR1 is SGHRS, CDR2 YFSETQ, per germline. The CDR3 has 14 amino acids. CDR3 sequence reads: CASSSQGPYNEQFF. The CDR3 DNA sequence: TGCGCCAGCAGCTCACAGGGTCCCTACAATGAGCAGTTCTTC. The complete variable domain, with remaining parts taken from reference TRBV5-1 and TRBJ2-1, reads KAGVTQTPRYLIKTRGQQVTLSCSPISGHRSVSWYQQTPGQGLQFLFEYFSETQRNKGNFPGRFSGRQFSNSRSEMNVSTLELGDSALYLCASSSQGPYNEQFFGPGTRLTVL.

The rearrangement joins TRBV2 to TRBJ2-7; 12 bases line up with TRBD2. The J segment lost 7 bases and the V segment lost 6 bases, leaving 10 bases of the junction unmatched. The CDR3 is made up of 15 amino acids. Germline CDR1 reads SNHLY; CDR2 reads FYNNEI. This CDR3 is CASSELAGGRWEQYF. CDR3 bases: TGTGCCAGCAGCGAACTAGCGGGGGGTCGATGGGAGCAGTACTTC.

The chain employs TRBV30 and TRBJ2-7, with 8 positions matching TRBD2. With 0 bases clipped from V and 6 bases from J, the junction kept 4 bases outside the gene matches. The CDR3 extends over 13 amino acids. Germline V gives CDR1 GTSNPN, CDR2 SVGIG (reference sequence). The CDR3 region has the DNA TGTGCCTGGAGTGTACGCGGGAGGCGCGAGCAGTACTTC. Protein product: CAWSVRGRREQYF. Combining the CDR3 with reference TRBV30 and TRBJ2-7 gives the whole variable domain SQTIHQWPATLVQPVGSPLSLECTVEGTSNPNLYWYRQAAGRGLQLLFYSVGIGQISSEVPQNLSASRPQDRQFILSSKKLLLSDSGFYLCAWSVRGRREQYFGPGTRLTVT.

The V gene is TRBV7-9, the J gene TRBJ1-1; D might be TRBD1 (6 bases). The V gene's germline CDR1 is SEHNR and CDR2 FQNEAQ (reference sequence). The CDR3 loop spans 13 amino acids. V lost 8 bases and J lost 7, with 17 bases in between. The CDR3 DNA reads TGTGCCAGCTGCCCTCCAGGGGACCGTGAAGCTTTCTTT. It translates to CASCPPGDREAFF. The full variable domain, with the rest looked up from reference TRBV7-9 and TRBJ1-1, is DTGVSQNPRHKITKRGQNVTFRCDPISEHNRLYWYRQTLGQGPEFLTYFQNEAQLEKSRLLSDRFSAERPKGSFSTLEIQRTEQGDSAMYLCASCPPGDREAFFGQGTRLTVV.

The chain is built from TRBV15 and TRBJ2-7; D might be TRBD1 (6 bases). Germline lookup yields CDR1 LNHNV and CDR2 YYDKDF (reference sequence). V was cut by 3 bases and J by 2 bases, with 8 bases left in between. The CDR3 is 13 residues long. Written as DNA, the CDR3 is TGTGCCACCAGCAGGGACAGTACCTACGAGCAGTACTTC. Translating gives CATSRDSTYEQYF.

The V call is TRBV4-2, the J call TRBJ2-5, with 9 bases fitting TRBD2. The CDR3 is 17 amino acids. CDR1 is LGHNA, CDR2 YNFKEQ, per germline. V lost 3 bases and J lost 5; bases outside the gene matches: 13. The CDR3 loop reads CASSQAGRAGGGETQYF. DNA of the CDR3: TGTGCCAGCAGCCAGGCCGGTCGAGCGGGGGGTGGGGAGACCCAGTACTTC.

The rearrangement links TRBV9 to TRBJ2-5; 7 positions match TRBD2. V shed 4 bases, J shed 5 bases, and the junction held 5 bases outside the gene matches. Germline CDR1 and CDR2: SGDLS and YYNGEE. The CDR3 runs to 13 residues. The CDR3 DNA is TGTGCCAGCAGCCCCCGAGCGGGGGAGACCCAGTACTTC. Residues: CASSPRAGETQYF.

In nucleotides, the CDR3 is TGTGCCACCAGCGGACCTCTTAGTTCGGGGACTTCCACCTCTGGGGCCAACGTCCTGACTTTC. Amino acids: CATSGPLSSGTSTSGANVLTF. This chain links TRBV15 with TRBJ2-6; the D gene is possibly TRBD2 (6 bases). The germline V gene has CDR1 LNHNV and CDR2 YYDKDF (reference sequence). The CDR3 is 21 amino acids. Trimming pared 5 bases from V and 0 bases from J, leaving 26 bases between.

This sequence joins TRBV2 and TRBJ2-5; 7 nucleotides agree with TRBD2. The germline CDR1 and CDR2 sequences are SNHLY and FYNNEI. Losses at the gene ends were 8 bases for V and 5 bases for J; bases not matched to a gene: 8. The CDR3 totals 13 residues. The CDR3 sequence is CASRGLTGETQYF. The CDR3 DNA reads as TGTGCCAGCCGGGGACTAACGGGGGAGACCCAGTACTTC.

This clone came up once. V gene TRBV11-2 combines with J gene TRBJ2-7, with TRBD1 matching 9 bases. This CDR3 spans 13 amino acids. The germline V gene encodes CDR1 SGHAT and CDR2 FQNNGV. V trimming: 5 bases; J trimming: 3 bases; junction bases outside the gene matches: 2. CDR3 nucleotide sequence: TGTGCCAGCAGCCCGGGACAGGGCTACGAGCAGTACTTC. Residues: CASSPGQGYEQYF.

The CDR3 DNA reads as TGTGCCAGCAGCTTGGCGGCCCGGCAGGGGAACTACGAGCAGTACTTC. Translated, it gives CASSLAARQGNYEQYF. The chain couples TRBV5-5 to TRBJ2-7; D might be TRBD1 (6 bases). This CDR3 is 16 amino acids long. Germline CDR1 is SGHKS and CDR2 is YYEKEE (reference sequence). With 0 bases removed from V and 3 bases from J, the gap between germline ends came to 16 bases.

V is TRBV11-2 and J is TRBJ1-1; TRBD1 matches at 8 bases. CDR1 and CDR2 (germline): SGHAT, FQNNGV. This CDR3 is 15 amino acids long. V dropped 5 bases and J dropped 7; count of bases not matched to a gene: 12. The CDR3 loop reads CASSPAPDREREAFF. DNA of the CDR3: TGTGCCAGCAGCCCGGCCCCGGACAGGGAACGTGAAGCTTTCTTT.

This chain links TRBV19 with TRBJ1-3, with TRBD1 identical over 10 bases. J gave up 0 bases and V 3 bases, and 5 bases lay outside the gene matches. Germline V gene lookup returns CDR1 LNHDA and CDR2 SQIVND (reference sequence). The CDR3 extends over 17 amino acids. CDR3 DNA: TGTGCCAGTAGTATCGCCGGACAGGGGGGCTCTGGAAACACCATATATTTT. This translates into CASSIAGQGGSGNTIYF.